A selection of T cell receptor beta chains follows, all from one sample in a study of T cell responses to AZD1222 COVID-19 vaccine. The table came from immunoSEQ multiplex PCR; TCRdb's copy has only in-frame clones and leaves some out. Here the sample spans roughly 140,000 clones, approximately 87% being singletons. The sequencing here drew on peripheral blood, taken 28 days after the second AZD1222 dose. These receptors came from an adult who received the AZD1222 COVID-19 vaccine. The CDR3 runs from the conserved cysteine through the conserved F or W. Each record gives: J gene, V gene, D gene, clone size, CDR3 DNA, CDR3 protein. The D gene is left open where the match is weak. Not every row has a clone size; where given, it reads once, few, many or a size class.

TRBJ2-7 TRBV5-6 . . TGTGCCAGCAGCCTAAAAACCTACGAGCAGTACTTC CASSLKTYEQYF
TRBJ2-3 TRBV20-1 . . TGCAGTGCTATAGGGGCAGATACGCAGTATTTT CSAIGADTQYF
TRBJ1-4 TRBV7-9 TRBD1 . TGTGCCAGCAGCGAAAAACAGGGGAATAATGAAAAACTGTTTTTT CASSEKQGNNEKLFF
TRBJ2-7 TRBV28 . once TGTGCCAGCAGTTTCGGGCCTGGGCAAATTAGCAACGAGCAGTACTTC CASSFGPGQISNEQYF
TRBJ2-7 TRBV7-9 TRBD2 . TGTGCCAGCAGCTCTCGGCTGGTCGGGGGGAGCTCCTACGAGCAGTACTTC CASSSRLVGGSSYEQYF
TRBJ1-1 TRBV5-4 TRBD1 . TGTGCCAGCAGCCCGGGACAGGGAACCTACACTGAAGCTTTCTTT CASSPGQGTYTEAFF
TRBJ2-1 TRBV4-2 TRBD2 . TGTGCCAGCAGCCAAGCGGGACTAGCGGGGGTCAATGAGCAGTTCTTC CASSQAGLAGVNEQFF
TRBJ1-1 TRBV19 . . TGTGCCAGTAGTATACCCAACACAGGTAACACTGAAGCTTTCTTT CASSIPNTGNTEAFF
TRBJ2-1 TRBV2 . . TGTGCCAGCGACTGGGGGTCCTACAATGAGCAGTTCTTC CASDWGSYNEQFF
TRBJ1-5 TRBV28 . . TGTGCCAGCAAGCGAAGCAATCAGCCCCAGCATTTT CASKRSNQPQHF
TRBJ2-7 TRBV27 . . TGTGCCAGCAGTAAGGGGCGGCTGTTCATCTACGAGCAGTACTTC CASSKGRLFIYEQYF
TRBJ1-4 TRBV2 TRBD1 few TGTGCCAGCAGTGACCCGACAGGGCTCTATGAAAAACTGTTTTTT CASSDPTGLYEKLFF
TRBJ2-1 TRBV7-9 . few TGTGCCAGCAGCTTAGATCCAGCGGCGAATGAGCAGTTCTTC CASSLDPAANEQFF
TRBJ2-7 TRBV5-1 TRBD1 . TGCGCCAGCAGCTTGGAAGGGACAGGGAACGAGCAGTACTTC CASSLEGTGNEQYF
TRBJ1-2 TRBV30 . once TGTGCCTGGAGTGTACTCGTGGGAGGAGGTGGTGGCTACACCTTC CAWSVLVGGGGGYTF
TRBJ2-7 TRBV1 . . TGCACCAGCAGCCAAGGGACTACTACCTACGAGCAGTACTTC CTSSQGTTTYEQYF
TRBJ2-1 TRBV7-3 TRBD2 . TGTGCCAGCAGCTCCGGACTAGCGGGAAGTGAGCAGTTCTTC CASSSGLAGSEQFF
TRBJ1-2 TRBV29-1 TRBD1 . TGCAGCGTTGAATCAGGGGGCAATGGCTACACCTTC CSVESGGNGYTF
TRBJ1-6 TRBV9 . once TGTGCCAGCAGCGTAGCTCCAGGCCAACATTCACCCCTCCACTTT CASSVAPGQHSPLHF
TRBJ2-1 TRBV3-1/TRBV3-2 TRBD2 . TGTGCCAGCAGCCCTAGCGGGCTCCCCCACAATGAGCAGTTCTTC CASSPSGLPHNEQFF
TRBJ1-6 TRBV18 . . TGTGCCAGCTCACCCCACGAGGGAGGTTATTCACCCCTCCACTTT CASSPHEGGYSPLHF
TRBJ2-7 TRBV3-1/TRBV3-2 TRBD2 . TGTGCCAGCAGCCTGGGACTAGCGGGAGGGTACGAGCAGTACTTC CASSLGLAGGYEQYF
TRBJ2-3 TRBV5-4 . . TGTGCCAGCAGCTTGATAGTGGGAGGCACAGATACGCAGTATTTT CASSLIVGGTDTQYF
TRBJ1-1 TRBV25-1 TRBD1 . TGTGCCAGCAGTGGGACAGGGGGCCGGTACACTGAAGCTTTCTTT CASSGTGGRYTEAFF
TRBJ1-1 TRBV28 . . TGTGCCAGCAGTTTACGAGGGTACACTGAAGCTTTCTTT CASSLRGYTEAFF
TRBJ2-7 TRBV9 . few TGTGCCAGCAGCGTAGATGGACGGGCTGAGCAGTACTTC CASSVDGRAEQYF
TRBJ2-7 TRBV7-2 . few TGTGCCAGCAGCCGCGACGGACTGTCCTACGAGCAGTACTTC CASSRDGLSYEQYF
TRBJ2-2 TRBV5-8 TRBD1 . TGTGCCAGCAGCTTGGGGCCGGACAGGGGGGGCGCGGAGCTGTTTTTT CASSLGPDRGGAELFF
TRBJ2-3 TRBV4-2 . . TGTGCCAGCAGCCAAGAGCGGGCCCCCACAGATACGCAGTATTTT CASSQERAPTDTQYF
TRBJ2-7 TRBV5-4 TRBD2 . TGTGCCAGCAGGAGGAGGTTGGGCGGGAGCAACTTC CASRRRLGGSNF
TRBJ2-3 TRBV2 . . TGTGCCAGCAGTGCGGTTGGGGCAGATACGCAGTATTTT CASSAVGADTQYF
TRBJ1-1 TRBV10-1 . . TGCGCCAGCAGCGGATCTCTAGGGGGGAACACTGAAGCTTTCTTT CASSGSLGGNTEAFF
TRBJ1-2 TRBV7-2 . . TGTGCCAGCAGCGACAGGAGGGGAACCAACTATGGCTACACCTTC CASSDRRGTNYGYTF
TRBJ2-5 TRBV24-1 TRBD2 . TGTGCCACCAGTGACGTTAGCGGGAATGCAGAGACCCAGTACTTC CATSDVSGNAETQYF
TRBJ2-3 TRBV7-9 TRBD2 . TGTGCCAGCAGCATCCGACTAGCGGGAGTTTTAGGGAGAGATACGCAGTATTTT CASSIRLAGVLGRDTQYF
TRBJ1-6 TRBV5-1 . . TGCGCCAGCAGCTTGGCAGGCAGGGGCCATAATTCACCCCTCCACTTT CASSLAGRGHNSPLHF
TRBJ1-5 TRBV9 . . TGTGCCAGCAGCCCTTTCGCAGTTAGCAATCAGCCCCAGCATTTT CASSPFAVSNQPQHF
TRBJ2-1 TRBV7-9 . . TGTGCCAGCAGCTTAGTTGGGCAGGCGAGCTCCTACAATGAGCAGTTCTTC CASSLVGQASSYNEQFF
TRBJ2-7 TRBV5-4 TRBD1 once TGTGCCAGCAGCTTGACAGGGGGCTTCTACGAGCAGTACTTC CASSLTGGFYEQYF